Listed here are 3 T cell receptor beta chains from one sample, sequenced in a study of blood T cell repertoires in COVID-19. The repertoire was sequenced with immunoSEQ multiplex PCR; TCRdb's copy has only in-frame clones and lacks some. The sample has a few hundred thousand clones, 80% to 90% seen once. Sample: peripheral blood. Source of these receptors: a woman in her 70s with COVID-19, enrolled during active disease.

The chain has TRBV19 and TRBJ2-5, with 8 bases fitting TRBD2. V shed 5 bases, J shed 0 bases, and the junction held 5 bases outside the gene matches. The CDR3 contains 15 residues. Germline V gene sequence: CDR1 LNHDA, CDR2 SQIVND (reference sequence). DNA for the CDR3: TGTGCCAGTAGTCCGACTAGCGTTCACCAAGAGACCCAGTACTTC. Its translation: CASSPTSVHQETQYF.

The chain uses TRBV30 and TRBJ2-7; 9 bases fit TRBD1. This CDR3 region has 14 residues. Germline V gene lookup returns CDR1 GTSNPN and CDR2 SVGIG (reference sequence). V shed 3 bases and J 3 bases; nucleotides not matched to a gene: 6. CDR3 nucleotides: TGTGCCTGGAGCACGGGACAGGGTTTCTACGAGCAGTACTTC. It encodes CAWSTGQGFYEQYF.

This chain links TRBV5-1 with TRBJ1-4; 9 bases map to TRBD1. The length of the CDR3 is 17 residues. Germline CDR1 and CDR2: SGHRS and YFSETQ. V lost 6 bases to trimming and J lost 7 bases; unmatched junction nucleotides: 16. The CDR3 here is CASKWDRDRSVGEKLFF. The CDR3, as DNA: TGCGCCAGCAAATGGGACAGGGACCGGTCAGTGGGTGAAAAACTGTTTTTT.